This T cell receptor beta chain was recovered during a study of control samples from healthy donors and cancer patients. Produced via immunoSEQ multiplex PCR; TCRdb's table is partial and in-frame only. The data contain some 120,000 clones, about 91% of them singletons. About this clone: Other DNA variants within this sample encode the same CDR3.

Trimming pared 0 bases from V and 0 bases from J, leaving 5 bases between. The CDR3 is 15 amino acids. Germline assignment: CDR1 SGHTA and CDR2 FQGNSA. This chain links TRBV7-2 with TRBJ1-4, with D uncertain. The specimen sequenced was blood. This clonotype was sampled from a man younger than 35 in good health. The CDR3 loop is CASSLARATNEKLFF. CDR3 DNA sequence: TGTGCCAGCAGCTTAGCGAGAGCAACTAATGAAAAACTGTTTTTT.